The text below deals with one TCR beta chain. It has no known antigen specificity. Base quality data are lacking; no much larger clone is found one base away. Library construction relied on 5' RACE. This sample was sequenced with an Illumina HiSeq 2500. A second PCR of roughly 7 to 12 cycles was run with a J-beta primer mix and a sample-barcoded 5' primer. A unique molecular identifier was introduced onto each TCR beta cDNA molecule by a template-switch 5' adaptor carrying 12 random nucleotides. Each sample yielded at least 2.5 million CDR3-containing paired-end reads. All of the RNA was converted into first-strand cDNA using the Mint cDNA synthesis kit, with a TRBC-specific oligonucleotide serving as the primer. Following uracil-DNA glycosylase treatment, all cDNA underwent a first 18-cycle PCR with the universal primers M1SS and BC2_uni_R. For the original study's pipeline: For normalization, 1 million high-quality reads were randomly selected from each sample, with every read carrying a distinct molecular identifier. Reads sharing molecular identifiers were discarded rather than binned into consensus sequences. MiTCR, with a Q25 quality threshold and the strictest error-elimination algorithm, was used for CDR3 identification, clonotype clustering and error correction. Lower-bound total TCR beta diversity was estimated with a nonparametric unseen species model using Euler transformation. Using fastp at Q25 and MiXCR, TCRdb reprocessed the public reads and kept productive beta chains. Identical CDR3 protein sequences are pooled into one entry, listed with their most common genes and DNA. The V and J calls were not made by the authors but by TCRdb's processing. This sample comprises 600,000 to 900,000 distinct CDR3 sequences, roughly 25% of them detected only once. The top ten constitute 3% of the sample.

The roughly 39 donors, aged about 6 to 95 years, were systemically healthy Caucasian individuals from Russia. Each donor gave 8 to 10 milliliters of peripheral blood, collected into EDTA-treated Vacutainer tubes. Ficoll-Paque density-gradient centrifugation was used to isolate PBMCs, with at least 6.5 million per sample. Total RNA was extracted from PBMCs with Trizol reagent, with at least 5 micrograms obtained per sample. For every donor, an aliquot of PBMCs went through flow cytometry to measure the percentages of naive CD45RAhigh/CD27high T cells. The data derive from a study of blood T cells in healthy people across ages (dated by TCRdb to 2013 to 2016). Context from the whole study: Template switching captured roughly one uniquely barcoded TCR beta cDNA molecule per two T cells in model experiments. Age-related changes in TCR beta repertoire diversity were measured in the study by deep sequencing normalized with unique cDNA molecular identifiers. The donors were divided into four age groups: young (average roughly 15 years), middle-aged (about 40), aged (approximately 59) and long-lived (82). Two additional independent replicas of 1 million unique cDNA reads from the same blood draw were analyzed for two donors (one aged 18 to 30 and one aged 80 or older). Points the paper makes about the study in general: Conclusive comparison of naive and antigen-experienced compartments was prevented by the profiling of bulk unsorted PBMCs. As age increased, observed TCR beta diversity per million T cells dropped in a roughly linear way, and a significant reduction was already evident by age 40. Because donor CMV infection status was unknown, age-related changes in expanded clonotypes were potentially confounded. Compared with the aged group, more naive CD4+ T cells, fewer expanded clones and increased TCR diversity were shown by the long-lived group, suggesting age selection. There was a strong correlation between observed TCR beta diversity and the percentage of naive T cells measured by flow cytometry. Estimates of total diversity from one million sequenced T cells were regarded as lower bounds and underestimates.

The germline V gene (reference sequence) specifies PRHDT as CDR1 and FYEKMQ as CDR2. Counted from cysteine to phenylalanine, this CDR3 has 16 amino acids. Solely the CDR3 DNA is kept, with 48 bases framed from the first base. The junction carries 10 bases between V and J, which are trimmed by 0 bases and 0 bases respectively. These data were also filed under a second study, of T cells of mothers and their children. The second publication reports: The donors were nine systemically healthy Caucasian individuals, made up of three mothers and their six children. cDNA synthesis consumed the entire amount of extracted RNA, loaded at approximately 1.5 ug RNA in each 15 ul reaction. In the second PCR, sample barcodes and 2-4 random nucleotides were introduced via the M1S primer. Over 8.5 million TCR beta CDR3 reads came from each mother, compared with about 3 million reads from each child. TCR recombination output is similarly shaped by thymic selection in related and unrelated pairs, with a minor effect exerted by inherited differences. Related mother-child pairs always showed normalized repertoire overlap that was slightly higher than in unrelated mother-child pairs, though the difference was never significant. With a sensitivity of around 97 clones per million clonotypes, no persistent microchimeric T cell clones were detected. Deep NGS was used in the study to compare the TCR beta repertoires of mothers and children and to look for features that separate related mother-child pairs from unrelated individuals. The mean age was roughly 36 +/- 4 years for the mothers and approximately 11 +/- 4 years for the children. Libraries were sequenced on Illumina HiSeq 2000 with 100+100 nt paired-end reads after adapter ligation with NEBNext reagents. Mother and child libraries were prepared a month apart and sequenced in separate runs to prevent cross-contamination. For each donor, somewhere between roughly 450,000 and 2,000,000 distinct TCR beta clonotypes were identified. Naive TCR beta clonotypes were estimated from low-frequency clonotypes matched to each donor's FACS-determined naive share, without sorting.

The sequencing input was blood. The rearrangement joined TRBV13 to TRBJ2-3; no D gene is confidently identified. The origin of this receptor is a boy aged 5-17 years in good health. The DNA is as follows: TGTGCCAGCAGCTTAGGTCCCGAACCGAGCACAGATACGCAGTATTTT. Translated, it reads CASSLGPEPSTDTQYF.